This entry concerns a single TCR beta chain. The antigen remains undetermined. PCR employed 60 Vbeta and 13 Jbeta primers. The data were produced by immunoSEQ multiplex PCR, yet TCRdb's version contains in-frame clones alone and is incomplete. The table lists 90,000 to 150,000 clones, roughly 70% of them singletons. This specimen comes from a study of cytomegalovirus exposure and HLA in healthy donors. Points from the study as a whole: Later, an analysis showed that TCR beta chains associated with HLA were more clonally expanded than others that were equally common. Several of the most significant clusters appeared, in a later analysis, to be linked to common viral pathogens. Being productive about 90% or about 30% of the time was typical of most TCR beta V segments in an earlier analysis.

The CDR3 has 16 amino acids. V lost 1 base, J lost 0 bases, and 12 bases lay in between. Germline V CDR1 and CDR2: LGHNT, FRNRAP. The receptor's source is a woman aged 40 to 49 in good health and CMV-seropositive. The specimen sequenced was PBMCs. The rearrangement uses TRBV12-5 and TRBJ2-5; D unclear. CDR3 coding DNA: TGTGCTAGTGGTTTGGCCCCCAGGATCCACCAAGAGACCCAGTACTTC. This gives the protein CASGLAPRIHQETQYF.